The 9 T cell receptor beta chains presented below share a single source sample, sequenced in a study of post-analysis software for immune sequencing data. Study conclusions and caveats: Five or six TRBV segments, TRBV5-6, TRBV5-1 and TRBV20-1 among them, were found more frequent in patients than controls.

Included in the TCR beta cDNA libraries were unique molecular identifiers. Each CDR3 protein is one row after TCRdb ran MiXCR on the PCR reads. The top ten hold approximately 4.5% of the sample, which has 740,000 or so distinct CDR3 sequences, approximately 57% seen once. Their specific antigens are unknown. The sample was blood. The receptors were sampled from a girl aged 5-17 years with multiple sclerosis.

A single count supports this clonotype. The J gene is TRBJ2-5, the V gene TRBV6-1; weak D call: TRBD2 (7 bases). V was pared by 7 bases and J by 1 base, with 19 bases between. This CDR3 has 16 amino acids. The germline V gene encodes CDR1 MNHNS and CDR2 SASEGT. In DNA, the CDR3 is TGTGCCAGCAACCAGTTAGCGGCGGGGGCCCAAGAGACCCAGTACTTC. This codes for CASNQLAAGAQETQYF.

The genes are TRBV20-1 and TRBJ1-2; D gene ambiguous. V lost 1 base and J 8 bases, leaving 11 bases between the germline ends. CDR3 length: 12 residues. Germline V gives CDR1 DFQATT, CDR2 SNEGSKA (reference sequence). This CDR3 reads CSARGLGQGYTF. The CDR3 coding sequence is TGCAGTGCTAGAGGCTTAGGGCAAGGCTACACCTTC.

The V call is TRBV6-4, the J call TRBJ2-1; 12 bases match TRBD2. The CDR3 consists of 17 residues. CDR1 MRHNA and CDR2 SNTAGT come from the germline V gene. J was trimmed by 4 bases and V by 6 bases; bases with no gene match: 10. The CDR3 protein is CASSRSTSGRRYNEQFF. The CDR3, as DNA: TGTGCCAGCAGCAGATCCACTAGCGGGAGGCGATACAATGAGCAGTTCTTC.

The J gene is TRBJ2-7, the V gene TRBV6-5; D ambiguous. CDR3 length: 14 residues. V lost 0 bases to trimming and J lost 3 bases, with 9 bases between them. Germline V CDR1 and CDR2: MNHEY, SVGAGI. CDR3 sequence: CASSYSDGYYEQYF. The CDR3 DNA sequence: TGTGCCAGCAGTTACTCGGACGGGTACTACGAGCAGTACTTC.

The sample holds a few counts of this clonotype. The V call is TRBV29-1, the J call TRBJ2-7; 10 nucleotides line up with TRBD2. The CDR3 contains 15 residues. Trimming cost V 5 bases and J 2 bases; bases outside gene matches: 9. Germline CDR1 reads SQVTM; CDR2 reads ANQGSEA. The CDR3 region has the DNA TGCAGCGTTACTACTTCCCTAGCGGGAGCCTACGAGCAGTACTTC. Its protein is CSVTTSLAGAYEQYF.

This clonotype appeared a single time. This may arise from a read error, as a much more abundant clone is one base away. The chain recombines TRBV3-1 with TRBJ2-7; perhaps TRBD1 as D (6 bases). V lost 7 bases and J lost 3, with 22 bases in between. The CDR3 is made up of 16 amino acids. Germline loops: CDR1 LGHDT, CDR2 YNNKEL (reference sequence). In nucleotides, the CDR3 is TGTGCCAGCAACCCGTACCGGGACAAGGCCGGCTACGAGCAGTACTTC. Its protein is CASNPYRDKAGYEQYF.

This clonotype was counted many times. CDR3 protein: CASSLALAGAGGEQFF. The CDR3 DNA reads TGTGCCAGCAGCTTAGCGCTGGCAGGGGCTGGTGGTGAGCAGTTCTTC. This sequence joins TRBV7-6 and TRBJ2-1; D is possibly TRBD1 (6 bases). The V gene lost 0 bases and the J gene lost 9 bases, with 18 bases spanning the gap. CDR1 and CDR2 from the germline V gene are SGHVS and FNYEAQ. This CDR3 region has 16 residues.

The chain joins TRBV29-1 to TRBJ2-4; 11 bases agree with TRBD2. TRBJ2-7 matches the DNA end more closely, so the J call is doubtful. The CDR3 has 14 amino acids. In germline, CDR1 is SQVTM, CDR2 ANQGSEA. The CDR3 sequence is CSVASGRFAYEQYF. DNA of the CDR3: TGCAGCGTGGCTAGCGGGAGGTTCGCTTACGAGCAGTACTTC.

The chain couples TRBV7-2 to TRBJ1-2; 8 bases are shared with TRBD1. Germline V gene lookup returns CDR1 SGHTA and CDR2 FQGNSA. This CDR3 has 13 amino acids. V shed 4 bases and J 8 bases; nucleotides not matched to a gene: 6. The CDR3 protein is CASSSDRAAGYTF. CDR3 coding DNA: TGTGCCAGCAGCTCGGACAGGGCCGCCGGCTACACCTTC.